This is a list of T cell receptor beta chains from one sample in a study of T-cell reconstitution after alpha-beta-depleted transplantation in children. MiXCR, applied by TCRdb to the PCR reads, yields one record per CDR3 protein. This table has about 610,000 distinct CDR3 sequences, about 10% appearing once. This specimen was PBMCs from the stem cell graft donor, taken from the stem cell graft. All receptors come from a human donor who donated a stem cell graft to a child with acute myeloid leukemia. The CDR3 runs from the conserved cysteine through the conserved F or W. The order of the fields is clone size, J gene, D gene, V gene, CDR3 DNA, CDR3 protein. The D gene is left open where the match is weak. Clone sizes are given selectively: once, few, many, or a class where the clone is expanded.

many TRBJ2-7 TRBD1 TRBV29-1 TGCAGCGTTGTACAGGGGGTGTCTTACGAGCAGTACTTC CSVVQGVSYEQYF
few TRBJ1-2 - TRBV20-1 TGCAGTGCTGGGGCAGAGACTAACTATGGCTACACCTTC CSAGAETNYGYTF
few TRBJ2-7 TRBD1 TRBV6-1 TGTGCCACCTCCGGGACAGGACCCTACGAGCAGTACTTC CATSGTGPYEQYF
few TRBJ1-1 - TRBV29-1 TGCAGCGTTGAAGAAGTGAACACTGAAGCTTTCTTT CSVEEVNTEAFF
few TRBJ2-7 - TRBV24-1 TGTGCCACCTCCCGGGGGGACAGTGGGAACTACGAGCAGTACTTC CATSRGDSGNYEQYF
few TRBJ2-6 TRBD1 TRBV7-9 TGTGCCAGCAGAAGACAGGGGGGTCGGGCCAACGTCCTGACTTTC CASRRQGGRANVLTF
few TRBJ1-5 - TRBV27 TGTGCCAGCCAAGCTAACAGGGCCAATCAGCCCCAGCATTTT CASQANRANQPQHF
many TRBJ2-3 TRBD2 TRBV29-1 TGCAGCGTGGGCGGGAGGGCTGTAGATACGCAGTATTTT CSVGGRAVDTQYF
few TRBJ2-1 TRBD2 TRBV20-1 TGCAGTGCCCTGGGACTAGCGGGAGGGACTGAGCAGTTCTTC CSALGLAGGTEQFF
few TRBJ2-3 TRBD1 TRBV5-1 TGCGCCAGCAGCTTGGAAACAGGGGATGCAGATACGCAGTATTTT CASSLETGDADTQYF
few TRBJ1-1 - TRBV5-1 TGCGCCAGCAGCCTCGCCGACGGAATCACTGAAGCTTTCTTT CASSLADGITEAFF
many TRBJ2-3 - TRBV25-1 TGTGCCAGCAGTGAATTAAAACAGGGAAGCACAGATACGCAGTATTTT CASSELKQGSTDTQYF
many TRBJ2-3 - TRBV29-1 TGCAGCGTTGGGGCTGGCACAGATACGCAGTATTTT CSVGAGTDTQYF
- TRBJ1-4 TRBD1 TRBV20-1 TGCAGTGTTAACAGGGGAAGCGAAAAACTGTTTTTT CSVNRGSEKLFF
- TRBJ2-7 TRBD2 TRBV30 TGTGCCTGGAGTGGACTAGCGGTCTCCTACGAGCAGTACTTC CAWSGLAVSYEQYF
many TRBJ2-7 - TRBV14 TGTGCCAGCAGCCTTCGTCTCAGCTCCTACGAGCAGTACTTC CASSLRLSSYEQYF
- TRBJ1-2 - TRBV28 TGTGCCAGCAGCCTCCAGGATGTCTATGGCTACACCTTC CASSLQDVYGYTF
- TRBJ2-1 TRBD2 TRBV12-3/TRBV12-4 TGTACCAGCTGTTTAGCCGGCGGGAGGTACGGGGGGTCCTACAATGAGCAGTTCTTC CTSCLAGGRYGGSYNEQFF
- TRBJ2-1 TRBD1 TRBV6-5 TGTGCCAGCAGTTACTCCACAGGGGGCGGTCCTAAGGAGCAGTTCTTC CASSYSTGGGPKEQFF
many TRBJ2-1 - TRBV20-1 TGCAGTGCTAGAGATCCGCAGGGACGATACAATGAGCAGTTCTTC CSARDPQGRYNEQFF
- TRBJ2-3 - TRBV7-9 TGTGCCAGCAGCCTAGAGGGGTGGGGCACAGATACGCAGTATTTT CASSLEGWGTDTQYF
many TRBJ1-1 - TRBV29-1 TGCAGCGTCTTCGACGGGGGTTCGGCTTTCTTT CSVFDGGSAFF
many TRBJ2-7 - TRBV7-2 TGTGCCAGCAGCAGGCCCGATAGAACCCTCGAGCAGTACTTC CASSRPDRTLEQYF
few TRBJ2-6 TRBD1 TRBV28 TGTGCCAGCAGTTTAAGGGGACAGGGCCTCTCTGGGGCCAACGTCCTGACTTTC CASSLRGQGLSGANVLTF
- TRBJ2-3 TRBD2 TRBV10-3 TGTGCCATCGGGGCGGGAGGACCAGATACGCAGTATTTT CAIGAGGPDTQYF
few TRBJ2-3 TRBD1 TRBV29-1 TGCAGCGCCTCGACAGGGAGCACAGATACGCAGTATTTT CSASTGSTDTQYF
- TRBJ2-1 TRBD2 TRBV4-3 TGCGCCAGCAGCGTGCGACTAGCGGGATACCAGTTCTTC CASSVRLAGYQFF
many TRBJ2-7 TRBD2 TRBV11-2 TGTGCCAGCAGCCCCGTATTAACACACCGGGACTATCGGACCGAGCAGTACTTC CASSPVLTHRDYRTEQYF
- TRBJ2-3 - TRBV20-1 TGCAGTGCGGATACCGGGGGCCCCAGCACAGATACGCAGTATTTT CSADTGGPSTDTQYF
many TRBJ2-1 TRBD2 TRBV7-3 TGTGCCAGCAGCTTAACTAGCGGGAGGGAACTTGAGCAGTTCTTC CASSLTSGRELEQFF
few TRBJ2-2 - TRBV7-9 TGTGCCAGCAGCTTACCACTAGCGAACACCGGGGAGCTGTTTTTT CASSLPLANTGELFF
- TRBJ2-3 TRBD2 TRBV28 TGTGCCAGCACGCCGGGCGGGAGGCGCACAGATACGCAGTATTTT CASTPGGRRTDTQYF
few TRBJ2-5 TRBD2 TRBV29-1 TGCAGCGTTGGAAGAAGCGGGAGTGAGACCCAGTACTTC CSVGRSGSETQYF
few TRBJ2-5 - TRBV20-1 TGCAGTGCCTCCTGGGGGCAAGAGACCCAGTACTTC CSASWGQETQYF
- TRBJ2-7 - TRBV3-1 TGTGCCAGCAGCCAGAGGACAGTTTACGAGCAGTACTTC CASSQRTVYEQYF
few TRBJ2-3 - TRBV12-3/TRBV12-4 TGTGCCAGCACCCCCCGAAACGGGGGAGGAGATACGCAGTATTTT CASTPRNGGGDTQYF
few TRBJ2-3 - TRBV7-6 TGTGCCAGCAGCCCGGACGCGGATACGCAGTATTTT CASSPDADTQYF
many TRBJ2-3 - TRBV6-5 TGTGCCAGCAGTTCTGGGCGGGTTAGCACAGATACGCAGTATTTT CASSSGRVSTDTQYF
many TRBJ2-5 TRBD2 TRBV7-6 TGTGCCAGCAGCTCGCCACTAGCGGGCCGGCAAGAGACCCAGTACTTC CASSSPLAGRQETQYF
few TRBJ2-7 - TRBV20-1 TGCAGTGCTAGAGGAGGTGGCAGCGGCCTCTACGAGCAGTACTTC CSARGGGSGLYEQYF
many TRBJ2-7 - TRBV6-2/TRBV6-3 TGTGCCGGCCGACGGACGGCGACTTACGAGCAGTACTTC CAGRRTATYEQYF
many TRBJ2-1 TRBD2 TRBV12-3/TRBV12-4 TGTGCCAGCAGTTTGAGTGGCGGGAGAGCGAATGAGCAGTTCTTC CASSLSGGRANEQFF
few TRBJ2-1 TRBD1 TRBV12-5 TGTGCTAGTGGTTTGGACCACAGGGGTGGCTCCTACAATGAGCAGTTCTTC CASGLDHRGGSYNEQFF
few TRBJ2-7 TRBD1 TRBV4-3 TGCGCCAGCAGCCAAGATCGGGGACAGGGTCAACCCGAGCAGTACTTC CASSQDRGQGQPEQYF
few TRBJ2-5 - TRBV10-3 TGTGCCATCAGTGCGGGAGCGGGAGAGACCCAGTACTTC CAISAGAGETQYF
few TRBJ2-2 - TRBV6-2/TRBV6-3 TGTGCCAGCAGTTACCCCTCGTCCACCGGGGAGCTGTTTTTT CASSYPSSTGELFF
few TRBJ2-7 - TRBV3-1 TGTGCCAGCAGCCAAGGAGGGTTCTACGAGCAGTACTTC CASSQGGFYEQYF
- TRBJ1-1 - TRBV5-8 TGTGCCAGCAGCCCGGGCCCTGCGGGAGCTTTCTTT CASSPGPAGAFF
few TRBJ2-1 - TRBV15 TGTGCCACCAGCCAAGACAGCTACAATGAGCAGTTCTTC CATSQDSYNEQFF
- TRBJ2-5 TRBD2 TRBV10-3 TGTGCCATCAGCACTAGCGGTCAAGAGACCCAGTACTTC CAISTSGQETQYF
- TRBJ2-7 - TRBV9 TGTGCCAGCAGCCCCCGGGGTAGCGCGGACTCCTACGAGCAGTACTTC CASSPRGSADSYEQYF